This T cell receptor (beta chain) was profiled in a study of blood T cell repertoires in COVID-19. Data came from immunoSEQ multiplex PCR; TCRdb stores just in-frame clones and leaves some out. The sample carries about 160,000 clones, roughly 80% recorded once. The V segment lost 0 bases and the J segment 4 bases; nucleotides outside the gene matches: 2. This CDR3 spans 15 amino acids. Germline V gives CDR1 LNHNV, CDR2 YYDKDF (reference sequence). The sample was PBMCs or T cells enriched from blood (not recorded which). This TCR was recovered from a woman aged 35 to 49 with acute COVID-19. The rearrangement joins TRBV15 to TRBJ1-5; the match to TRBD1 covers 8 bases. The CDR3 sequence: CATSRDRTGNQPQHF. CDR3 nucleotide sequence: TGTGCCACCAGCAGAGATCGGACAGGGAATCAGCCCCAGCATTTT.